The 12 T cell receptor beta chains in this list originate from one sample, sequenced in a study of control samples from healthy donors and cancer patients. Assay used: immunoSEQ multiplex PCR; TCRdb lists only in-frame clones, some missing. The sample includes about 170,000 clones, roughly 90% of them seen just once. Sequences were obtained from blood. These TCRs come from a man younger than 40 in good health.

The rearrangement links TRBV6-5 to TRBJ1-2; 8 positions agree with TRBD1. V was clipped by 5 bases and J by 4 bases; unmatched bases: 6. CDR1 is MNHEY, CDR2 SVGAGI, per germline. This CDR3 spans 14 amino acids. The CDR3 DNA reads TGTGCCAGCAGTCCCCGGGACAGGTCCTATGGCTACACCTTC. It yields the protein CASSPRDRSYGYTF.

The chain is built from TRBV2 and TRBJ1-6; tentative D call: TRBD1 (6 bases). Per germline, CDR1 SNHLY and CDR2 FYNNEI. This CDR3 is 15 amino acids long. With 7 bases removed from V and 7 bases from J, the gap between germline ends came to 17 bases. CDR3 in amino acids: CASNQGGNGNSPLHF. CDR3 DNA: TGTGCCAGCAACCAAGGGGGAAACGGGAATTCACCCCTCCACTTT.

The rearrangement joins TRBV30 to TRBJ1-2; weak D call: TRBD1 (5 bases). CDR3 length: 13 residues. The V gene lost 5 bases and the J gene lost 0 bases, with 10 bases spanning the gap. CDR1 and CDR2 from the germline V gene are GTSNPN and SVGIG (reference sequence). DNA for the CDR3: TGTGCCTGGCAGGGTCAGGCTAACTATGGCTACACCTTC. This sequence encodes CAWQGQANYGYTF.

The chain carries TRBV28 and TRBJ2-1; 8 positions agree with TRBD2. With 5 bases clipped from V and 5 bases from J, the junction kept 11 bases outside the gene matches. The CDR3 spans 16 residues. Germline V lookup: CDR1 MDHEN, CDR2 SYDVKM. As DNA, the CDR3 is TGTGCCAGCAGTCGGTGGGAGCGGGGGTTTAACAATGAGCAGTTCTTC. Protein product: CASSRWERGFNNEQFF.

The V call is TRBV24-1, the J call TRBJ2-1, with D hard to call. The V gene lost 6 bases and the J gene lost 0 bases, with 8 bases spanning the gap. The CDR3 contains 14 residues. CDR1 and CDR2 (germline): KGHDR, SFDVKD. The CDR3 protein is CATSMSSSYNEQFF. CDR3 in DNA: TGTGCCACCAGTATGAGTAGCTCCTACAATGAGCAGTTCTTC.

This sequence joins TRBV9 and TRBJ1-1, with TRBD1 matching 8 bases. The J segment lost 4 bases and the V segment lost 3 bases, leaving 5 bases of the junction unmatched. The CDR3 is 14 residues long. Germline loops: CDR1 SGDLS, CDR2 YYNGEE. CDR3 amino acids: CASSAITGGTEAFF. CDR3 nucleotide sequence: TGTGCCAGCAGCGCCATTACAGGGGGCACTGAAGCTTTCTTT.

This clone turned up a few times. The chain employs TRBV11-3 and TRBJ2-2; no clear D. V shed 2 bases and J shed 5 bases, with 6 bases lying between them. The CDR3 length is 13 residues. The germline V gene has CDR1 SGHNT and CDR2 YENEEA. CDR3 sequence reads: CASSLLETGELFF. CDR3 in DNA: TGTGCCAGCAGCTTATTAGAAACCGGGGAGCTGTTTTTT.

The chain recombines TRBV29-1 with TRBJ1-3, with D possibly being TRBD1 (5 bases). Per germline, CDR1 SQVTM and CDR2 ANQGSEA. This CDR3 comprises 12 residues. With 4 bases removed from V and 2 bases from J, the gap between germline ends came to 6 bases. This chain's CDR3 is CSVAQAGNTIYF. For the CDR3, the DNA is TGCAGCGTTGCACAGGCTGGAAACACCATATATTTT. Based on the CDR3 plus reference TRBV29-1 and TRBJ1-3, the full variable domain is SAVISQKPSRDICQRGTSLTIQCQVDSQVTMMFWYRQQPGQSLTLIATANQGSEATYESGFVIDKFPISRPNLTFSTLTVSNMSPEDSSIYLCSVAQAGNTIYFGEGSWLTVV.

The chain couples TRBV7-9 to TRBJ1-1; no reliable D call. From germline, CDR1 is SEHNR and CDR2 FQNEAQ (reference sequence). The CDR3 runs to 17 residues. Trimming cost V 0 bases and J 13 bases, with 27 bases left between them. The CDR3, as DNA: TGTGCCAGCAGCTTAGCCACCGCCGGGATCAAGGGAGCCGGTGGTTTCTTT. Translation gives CASSLATAGIKGAGGFF. Looking up the rest from reference TRBV7-9 and TRBJ1-1 gives the full variable domain: DTGVSQNPRHKITKRGQNVTFRCDPISEHNRLYWYRQTLGQGPEFLTYFQNEAQLEKSRLLSDRFSAERPKGSFSTLEIQRTEQGDSAMYLCASSLATAGIKGAGGFFGQGTRLTVV.

The chain employs TRBV28 and TRBJ2-1; D is undetermined. With 5 bases removed from V and 7 bases from J, the gap between germline ends came to 3 bases. CDR1 is MDHEN, CDR2 SYDVKM, per germline. The CDR3 runs 10 residues. The CDR3 here is CASSLNEQFF. The DNA of the CDR3 is TGTGCCAGCAGTCTTAATGAGCAGTTCTTC.

The chain recombines TRBV19 with TRBJ1-1, with 8 nucleotides matching TRBD1. The CDR3 totals 12 residues. Unmatched junction bases numbered 2, after V lost 5 bases and J lost 6 bases. Germline values: CDR1 LNHDA, CDR2 SQIVND (reference sequence). Written as DNA, the CDR3 is TGTGCCAGTAGTGGACAGGGAGCTGAAGCTTTCTTT. Its translation is CASSGQGAEAFF. The entire variable domain, with the rest obtained from reference TRBV19 and TRBJ1-1, is as follows: DGGITQSPKYLFRKEGQNVTLSCEQNLNHDAMYWYRQDPGQGLRLIYYSQIVNDFQKGDIAEGYSVSREKKESFPLTVTSAQKNPTAFYLCASSGQGAEAFFGQGTRLTVV.

The chain carries TRBV6-2 or TRBV6-3 and TRBJ2-1; 7 bases agree with TRBD1. The V gene end was trimmed by 3 bases and the J gene end by 2 bases; junction bases not matched to a gene: 4. Per germline, CDR1 MNHEY and CDR2 SVGEGT. The CDR3 totals 15 residues. As DNA, the CDR3 is TGTGCCAGCAGTTATGGGCAGGGGGCCTACAATGAGCAGTTCTTC. Its translation: CASSYGQGAYNEQFF.